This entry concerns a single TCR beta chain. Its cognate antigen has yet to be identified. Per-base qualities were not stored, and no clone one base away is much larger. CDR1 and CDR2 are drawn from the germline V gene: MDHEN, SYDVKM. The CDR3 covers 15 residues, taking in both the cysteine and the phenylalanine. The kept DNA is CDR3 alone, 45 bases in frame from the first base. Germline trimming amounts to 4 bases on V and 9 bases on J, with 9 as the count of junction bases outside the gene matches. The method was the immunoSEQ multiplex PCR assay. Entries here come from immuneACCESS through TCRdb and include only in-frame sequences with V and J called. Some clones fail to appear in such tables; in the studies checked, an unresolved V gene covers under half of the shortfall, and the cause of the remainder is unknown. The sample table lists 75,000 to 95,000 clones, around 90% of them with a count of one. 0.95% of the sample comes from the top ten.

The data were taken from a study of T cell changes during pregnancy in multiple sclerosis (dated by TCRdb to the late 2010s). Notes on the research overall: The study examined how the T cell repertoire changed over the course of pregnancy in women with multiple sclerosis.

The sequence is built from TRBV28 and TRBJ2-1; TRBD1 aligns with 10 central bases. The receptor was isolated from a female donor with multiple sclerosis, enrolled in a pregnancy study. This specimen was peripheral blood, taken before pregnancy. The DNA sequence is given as TGTGCCAGCAGTTACCGGGACAGGGGAATCGGTGAGCAGTTCTTC. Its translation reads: CASSYRDRGIGEQFF.